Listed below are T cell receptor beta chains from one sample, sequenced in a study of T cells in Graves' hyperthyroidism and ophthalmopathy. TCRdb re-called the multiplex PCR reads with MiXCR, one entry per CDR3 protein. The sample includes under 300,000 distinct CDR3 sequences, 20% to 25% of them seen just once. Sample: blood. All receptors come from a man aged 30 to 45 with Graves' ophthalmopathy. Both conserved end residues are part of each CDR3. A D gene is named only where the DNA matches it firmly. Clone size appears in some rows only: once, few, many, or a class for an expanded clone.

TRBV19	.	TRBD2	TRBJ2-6	TGTGCCAGTAGTATGGGGGGGGTCGCTGGGGCCAACGTCCTGACTTTC	CASSMGGVAGANVLTF
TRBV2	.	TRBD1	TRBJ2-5	TGTGCCAGCAGCCGACAGGGGGCAATTCGGGAGACCCAGTACTTC	CASSRQGAIRETQYF
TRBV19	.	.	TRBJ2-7	TGTGCCAGTAGTATCGGGACGGAGCCTCCCTACGAGCAGTACTTC	CASSIGTEPPYEQYF
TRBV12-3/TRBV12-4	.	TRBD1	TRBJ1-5	TGTGCCAGCAGTTCTTGGACAGGGGGCGGCGGACAGCCCCAGCATTTT	CASSSWTGGGGQPQHF
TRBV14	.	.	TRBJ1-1	TGTGCCAGCAGCCAAGACACTTACACTGAAGCTTTCTTT	CASSQDTYTEAFF
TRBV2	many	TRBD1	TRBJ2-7	TGTGCCAGCAGTAAAGAAACCGGGACAGGGCCCTACGAGCAGTACTTC	CASSKETGTGPYEQYF
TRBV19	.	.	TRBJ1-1	TGTGCCAGTAGTATTCGCGGCAGCGGACAAGAAGAAGCTTTCTTT	CASSIRGSGQEEAFF
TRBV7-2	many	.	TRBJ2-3	TGTGCCAGCAGCTTAGGGCCTGGACCTAGCGCAGATACGCAGTATTTT	CASSLGPGPSADTQYF
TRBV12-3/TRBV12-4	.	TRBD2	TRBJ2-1	TGTGCCAGCAGTTTAGGGACTAGCGGGAGGGCCTGGTACAATGAGCAGTTCTTC	CASSLGTSGRAWYNEQFF
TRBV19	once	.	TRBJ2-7	TGTGCCAGTAGTATAGCGGGATTCTACGAGCAGTACTTC	CASSIAGFYEQYF
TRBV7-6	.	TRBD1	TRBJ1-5	TGTGCCAGCAGATTAGGGACAGGCCACAATCAGCCCCAGCATTTT	CASRLGTGHNQPQHF
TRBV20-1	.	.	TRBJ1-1	TGCAGTGCTAGTGTCGGGGCGGGGACTGAAGCTTTCTTT	CSASVGAGTEAFF
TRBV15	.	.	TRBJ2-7	TGTGCCACCAGCAGTAGAGAAAAAGACTACGAGCAGTACTTC	CATSSREKDYEQYF
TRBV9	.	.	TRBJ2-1	TGTGCCAGCAGCGTAGGTTACGAGACTGAGCAGTTCTTC	CASSVGYETEQFF
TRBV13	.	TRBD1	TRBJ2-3	TGTGCCAGCAGCCAGAGACAGGGAAGCGCAGATACGCAGTATTTT	CASSQRQGSADTQYF
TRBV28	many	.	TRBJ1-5	TGTGCCAGCAGTAGGGGGGTCGGTTCGCCCCAGCATTTT	CASSRGVGSPQHF
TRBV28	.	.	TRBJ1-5	TGTGCCAGCAGTTTGGGCGTAGACAATCAGCCCCAGCATTTT	CASSLGVDNQPQHF
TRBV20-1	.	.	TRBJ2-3	TGCAGTGCTAGCCCTAGAACGGGAGAGACAGATACGCAGTATTTT	CSASPRTGETDTQYF
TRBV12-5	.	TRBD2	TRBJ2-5	TGTGCTAGTGGCGTTGGGACTAGCGGGTCCTCCTACTTC	CASGVGTSGSSYF
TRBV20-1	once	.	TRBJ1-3	TGCAGTGCTAGAGTGGCCTCTGCTAGGACTGGAAACACCATATATTTT	CSARVASARTGNTIYF
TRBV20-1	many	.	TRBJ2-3	TGCAGTGCTAGAGACGGCGGGACTAGCACAGATACGCAGTATTTT	CSARDGGTSTDTQYF
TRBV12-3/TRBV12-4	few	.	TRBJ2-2	TGTGCCAGCACCTCGGGGAAGCCGAACACCGGGGAGCTGTTTTTT	CASTSGKPNTGELFF
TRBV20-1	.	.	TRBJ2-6	TGCAGTGCTAGGGAGGACAGCTCTGGGGCCAACGTCCTGACTTTC	CSAREDSSGANVLTF
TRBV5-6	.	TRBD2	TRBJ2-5	TGTGCCAGCAGCGGGACTAGCGGGAGGGAGTACTTC	CASSGTSGREYF
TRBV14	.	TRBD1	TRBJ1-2	TGTGCCAGCAGCCGCCAACCGACAGGGGGGATGGAGGGCTACACCTTC	CASSRQPTGGMEGYTF
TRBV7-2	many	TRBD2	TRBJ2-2	TGTGCCAGCAGCTTAAGGGGGCTAGCGGGAGTTGGGACCGGGGAGCTGTTTTTT	CASSLRGLAGVGTGELFF
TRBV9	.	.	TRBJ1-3	TGTGCCAGCAGTGGACAGGGAAACACCATATATTTT	CASSGQGNTIYF
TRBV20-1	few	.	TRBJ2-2	TGCAGTGCTAGAGCCAGTCTAATAAACACCGGGGAGCTGTTTTTT	CSARASLINTGELFF
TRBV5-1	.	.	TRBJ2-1	TGCGCCAGCAGCGATCTAACCCGGGATGAGCAGTTCTTC	CASSDLTRDEQFF
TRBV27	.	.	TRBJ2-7	TGTGCCAGCAGGAGACGGGACTGGGCGGGCGAGCAGTACTTC	CASRRRDWAGEQYF
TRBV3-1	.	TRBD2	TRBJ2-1	TGTGCCAGCAGCCACACTAGCGGACCGAGCTCCTACAATGAGCAGTTCTTC	CASSHTSGPSSYNEQFF
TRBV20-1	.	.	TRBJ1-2	TGCAGTGCTGAGACAGGCGATTATGGCTACACCTTC	CSAETGDYGYTF
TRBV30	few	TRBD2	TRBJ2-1	TGTGCCTGGAGTTCCCCCGCGGGAGTTTGGAATGAGCAGTTCTTC	CAWSSPAGVWNEQFF
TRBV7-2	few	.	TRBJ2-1	TGTGCCAGCAGCTTATTAGTCGCTAACTACAATGAGCAGTTCTTC	CASSLLVANYNEQFF
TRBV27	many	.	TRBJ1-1	TGTGCCAGCCAGGGAGGTAGCACTGAAGCTTTCTTT	CASQGGSTEAFF
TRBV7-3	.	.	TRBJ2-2	TGTGCCAGCAGCTTAAATGGGGGAGGTGGAACCGGGGAGCTGTTTTTT	CASSLNGGGGTGELFF
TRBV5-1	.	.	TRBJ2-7	TGCGCCAGCAGCTTCCGACTAGTTTTTGACGAGCAGTACTTC	CASSFRLVFDEQYF
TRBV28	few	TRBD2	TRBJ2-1	TGTGCCAGCAACACCCACGGCGGGGGGGCCAAGGAGGAGCAGTTCTTC	CASNTHGGGAKEEQFF
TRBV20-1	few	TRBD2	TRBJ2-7	TGCAGTGCTAGAGATCCCCTCAGGACTAGCGGGAACGAGCAGTACTTC	CSARDPLRTSGNEQYF
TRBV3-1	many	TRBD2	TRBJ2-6	TGTGCCAGCAGCCGAAACTTTGGACAGCGGGGGTCTGGGGCCAACGTCCTGACTTTC	CASSRNFGQRGSGANVLTF
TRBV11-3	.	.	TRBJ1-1	TGTGCCAGCAGCTTAATGGGGTCCAACACTGAAGCTTTCTTT	CASSLMGSNTEAFF
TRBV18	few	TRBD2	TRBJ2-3	TGTGCCAGCTCACCGCAGCTAGCGGGAGACACAGATACGCAGTATTTT	CASSPQLAGDTDTQYF
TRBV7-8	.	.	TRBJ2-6	TGTGCCAGCAGCTTAGTTGCTGGGGCCAACGTCCTGACTTTC	CASSLVAGANVLTF
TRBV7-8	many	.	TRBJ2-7	TGTGCCAGCAGCTGGGAGGGACAAAACTTTTTAGTTGCCTACGAGCAGTACTTC	CASSWEGQNFLVAYEQYF
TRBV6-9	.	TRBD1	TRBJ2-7	TGTGCCAGCAGTTACCCTGGGACAGGGACGTACGAGCAGTACTTC	CASSYPGTGTYEQYF
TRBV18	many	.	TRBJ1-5	TGTGCCAGCTCACCAGGGACTTATGGCAATCAGCCCCAGCATTTT	CASSPGTYGNQPQHF
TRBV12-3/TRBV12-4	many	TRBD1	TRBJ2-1	TGTGCCAGCAGTGGGGACAGGGTCAATGAGCAGTTCTTC	CASSGDRVNEQFF
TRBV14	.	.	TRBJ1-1	TGTGCCAGCAGCCTACAGGGACGGGGGGCTGGCACTGAAGCTTTCTTT	CASSLQGRGAGTEAFF
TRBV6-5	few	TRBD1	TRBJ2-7	TGTGCCAGCAGTTACTCTCCGACAGGGAAACCCTACGAGCAGTACTTC	CASSYSPTGKPYEQYF
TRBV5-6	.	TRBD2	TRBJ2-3	TGTGCCAGCAGCTTGTCCGGGACTAACCTCCTGGATACGCAGTATTTT	CASSLSGTNLLDTQYF
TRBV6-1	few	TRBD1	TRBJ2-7	TGTGCCAGCAGTTTCACCGGGACAGGGTCAACCTACGAGCAGTACTTC	CASSFTGTGSTYEQYF
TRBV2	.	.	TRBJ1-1	TGTGCCAGCAGTGAACGGCGGGGGAACACTGAAGCTTTCTTT	CASSERRGNTEAFF
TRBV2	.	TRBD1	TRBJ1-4	TGTGCCGGCAGAAACAGGGGAGGAGGAAAACTGTTTTTT	CAGRNRGGGKLFF
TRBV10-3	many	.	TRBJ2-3	TGTGCCATCGGGACAAGCGGAAACGCGGCAGATACGCAGTATTTT	CAIGTSGNAADTQYF
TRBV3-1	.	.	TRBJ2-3	TGTGCCAGCAGCCCCACCGCACACAGAGATACGCAGTATTTT	CASSPTAHRDTQYF
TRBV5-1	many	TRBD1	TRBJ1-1	TGCGCCAGCAGCTTGTGGGACAGGGGCACTGAAGCTTTCTTT	CASSLWDRGTEAFF
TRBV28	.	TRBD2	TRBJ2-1	TGTGCCAGCTTTCCCCTAGCGGGAGGGGTCAATGAGCAGTTCTTC	CASFPLAGGVNEQFF
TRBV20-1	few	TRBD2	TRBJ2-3	TGCAGTGCTTGGAGGACTAGCGGGAGTTCAGATACGCAGTATTTT	CSAWRTSGSSDTQYF